The source of this T cell receptor beta chain is a study of technical replicates of blood from a handful of donors. Germline CDR1 LGHNA, CDR2 YSLEER. Trimming shortened V by 3 bases and J by 2 bases, and 13 bases separated the two germline ends. The CDR3 runs to 15 residues. The table came from immunoSEQ multiplex PCR; TCRdb's copy has only in-frame clones and leaves some out. The sample contains 55,000 to 75,000 clones, about nine tenths of which appear only once. The chain couples TRBV4-3 to TRBJ1-2; the D is unclear. This receptor was identified in a human donor in good health. Some clones in this sample may be carry-over from other donors' samples. Sequencing input: PBMCs. CDR3 in DNA: TGCGCCAGCAGCCATGGAGGCACAAAAAACTATGGCTACACCTTC. This sequence encodes CASSHGGTKNYGYTF.